The 18 T cell receptor beta chains reported below all come from one sample, sequenced in a study of OX40 agonist ivuxolimab in advanced cancers. Measured with immunoSEQ multiplex PCR; TCRdb has only the in-frame clones, and not every one. The table has tens of thousands of clones, around 80% seen once; the top ten hold 6.5% to 8%. This specimen was CD4+ or CD8+ T cells sorted from blood, taken in a trial of the OX40 agonist ivuxolimab. Every receptor here comes from an adult with an advanced solid tumor such as melanoma, head and neck, liver or kidney cancer.

The CDR3 reads CAWSVGGLPDTQYF. CDR3 nucleotide sequence: TGTGCCTGGAGTGTTGGGGGGTTACCAGATACGCAGTATTTT. V gene TRBV30 combines with J gene TRBJ2-3; possibly TRBD2 for D (6 bases). V lost 0 bases and J lost 4, with 11 bases in between. This CDR3 is built from 14 residues. Germline-derived CDR1 and CDR2 are GTSNPN and SVGIG (reference sequence).

V is TRBV25-1 and J is TRBJ1-1; D is ambiguous. Looked up from germline, CDR1 is MGHDK and CDR2 is SYGVNS. The ends were cut back, 2 bases at V and 4 bases at J, with 11 bases in the middle. This CDR3 spans 14 amino acids. CDR3 sequence (DNA): TGTGCCAGCAGTGAAAGGACCCGGGGCACTGAAGCTTTCTTT. Its translation: CASSERTRGTEAFF.

The V gene is TRBV6-5, the J gene TRBJ2-1; 9 bases map to TRBD2. Germline CDR1 MNHEY, CDR2 SVGAGI. V dropped 8 bases and J dropped 6; count of bases not matched to a gene: 8. The CDR3 spans 14 residues. The CDR3 coding sequence is TGTGCCAGCCGTAGCGGGAGCTCTCGCAATGAGCAGTTCTTC. This encodes CASRSGSSRNEQFF.

V usage is TRBV7-2 and J usage is TRBJ2-7; no definite D call. The CDR3 is 13 residues long. CDR1 is SGHTA and CDR2 is FQGNSA in the germline V gene. V lost 4 bases and J 1 base, leaving 8 bases between the germline ends. The CDR3 region has the DNA TGTGCCAGCAGCTCCGTTACGTCCTACGAGCAGTACTTC. Its translation is CASSSVTSYEQYF. Based on the CDR3 plus reference TRBV7-2 and TRBJ2-7, the full variable domain is GAGVSQSPSNKVTEKGKDVELRCDPISGHTALYWYRQSLGQGLEFLIYFQGNSAPDKSGLPSDRFSAERTGGSVSTLTIQRTQQEDSAVYLCASSSVTSYEQYFGPGTRLTVT.

The rearrangement links TRBV5-6 to TRBJ2-1; a weak D match, TRBD1 (6 bases). V gave up 4 bases and J gave up 9 bases, with 17 bases separating them. This CDR3 region has 14 residues. In germline, CDR1 is SGHDT, CDR2 YYEEEE. The CDR3, as DNA: TGTGCCAGCAGCGTTACAGGGTTCTCGAGTGAGCAGTTCTTC. This codes for CASSVTGFSSEQFF.

Comments on this clone: Other DNA sequences in this sample translate to the same CDR3. J is TRBJ2-5 and V is TRBV7-2; 8 positions match TRBD1. The length of the CDR3 is 14 residues. V lost 5 bases and J lost 5; bases outside the gene matches: 7. CDR1 and CDR2 (germline): SGHTA, FQGNSA. CDR3 sequence reads: CASSIGQGRETQYF. CDR3 nucleotides: TGTGCCAGCAGCATCGGACAGGGACGTGAGACCCAGTACTTC.

The rearrangement links TRBV27 to TRBJ2-7, with 9 bases lining up with TRBD2. The CDR3 is made up of 17 amino acids. The junction had 15 bases not matched to a gene; V was cut back by 4 bases and J by 5 bases. Per the germline V gene, CDR1 is MNHEY and CDR2 is SMNVEV (reference sequence). CDR3 residues: CASSSLNSGGPKNEQYV. The CDR3 coding sequence is TGTGCCAGCAGTTCATTGAATAGCGGGGGCCCCAAGAACGAGCAGTACGTC.

The chain uses TRBV9 and TRBJ2-1; tentatively, D is TRBD1 or TRBD2 (6 bases each). CDR1 SGDLS and CDR2 YYNGEE come from the germline V gene. V was trimmed by 0 bases and J by 9 bases, leaving 13 bases between them. This CDR3 has 14 amino acids. Here the CDR3 DNA reads TGTGCCAGCAGCGTAGCTGGAGGGGGAGGTGAGCAGTTCTTC. Translation: CASSVAGGGGEQFF.

The chain joins TRBV7-6 to TRBJ2-5; D is ambiguous. Trimming stripped 2 bases from V and 2 bases from J, with 6 bases between. The CDR3 sequence is 13 residues long. Germline V gene data show CDR1 as SGHVS and CDR2 as FNYEAQ. The CDR3 DNA reads as TGTGCCAGCAGCTTATGGGAACAAGAGACCCAGTACTTC. Translated, it gives CASSLWEQETQYF.

The chain combines TRBV19 with TRBJ2-2, with unresolved D. CDR1 is LNHDA and CDR2 is SQIVND in the germline V gene (reference sequence). Trimming removed 7 bases at V and 4 bases at J, with 13 bases between. The CDR3 consists of 14 residues. CDR3: CASTLLRSTGELFF. DNA for the CDR3: TGTGCCAGTACCCTCCTCCGAAGCACCGGGGAGCTGTTTTTT.

The chain recombines TRBV2 with TRBJ2-1, with TRBD2 identical over 8 bases. After removal of 8 bases from V and 0 bases from J, the junction contained 0 bases not matched to a gene. The germline V gene has CDR1 SNHLY and CDR2 FYNNEI. The length of the CDR3 is 13 residues. In nucleotides, the CDR3 is TGTGCCAGCGGGACTAGCTCCTACAATGAGCAGTTCTTC. It codes for CASGTSSYNEQFF.

The chain has TRBV6-6 and TRBJ2-3, with TRBD2 matching over 7 bases. This CDR3 spans 13 amino acids. The germline gives CDR1 MNHNY, CDR2 SVGAGI (reference sequence). V dropped 8 bases and J dropped 4; count of bases not matched to a gene: 6. Here the CDR3 DNA reads TGTGCCAGCGGGGCTAGCGGCCCAGATACGCAGTATTTT. Encoded protein: CASGASGPDTQYF.

The chain carries TRBV28 and TRBJ1-5, with TRBD1 identical over 7 bases. Germline lookup yields CDR1 MDHEN and CDR2 SYDVKM. The CDR3 contains 15 residues. Trimming removed 6 bases from V and 4 bases from J; junction bases left unmatched: 9. The CDR3 DNA follows: TGTGCCAGCAGCCCGGAGGGGGCGCGGAATCAGCCCCAGCATTTT. Residues: CASSPEGARNQPQHF.

The chain combines TRBV7-2 with TRBJ2-1, with a possible D match to TRBD1 (5 bases). Trimming took off 5 bases at V and 9 bases at J, with 11 bases between the two ends. The CDR3 spans 12 residues. The germline CDR1 and CDR2 sequences are SGHTA and FQGNSA. CDR3 in amino acids: CASSETATEQFF. The CDR3 region has the DNA TGTGCCAGCAGCGAGACAGCTACTGAGCAGTTCTTC. Full variable domain (missing parts from reference TRBV7-2 and TRBJ2-1): GAGVSQSPSNKVTEKGKDVELRCDPISGHTALYWYRQSLGQGLEFLIYFQGNSAPDKSGLPSDRFSAERTGGSVSTLTIQRTQQEDSAVYLCASSETATEQFFGPGTRLTVL.

This chain links TRBV28 with TRBJ2-7, with D perhaps given as TRBD1 or TRBD2 (5 bases each). Germline CDR1 MDHEN, CDR2 SYDVKM. The CDR3 sequence is 14 residues long. Trimming took 7 bases from V and 2 from J, leaving 15 bases between them. The chain's CDR3 is CASKSNGAAYEQYF. DNA for the CDR3: TGTGCCAGCAAATCCAACGGGGCGGCCTACGAGCAGTACTTC.

The chain is built from TRBV4-3 and TRBJ2-3; D is possibly TRBD1 (5 bases). The germline V gene encodes CDR1 LGHNA and CDR2 YSLEER. V was shortened by 1 base and J by 4 bases, with 9 bases between the two germline ends. The CDR3 runs 14 residues. This CDR3 is CASSQGGNPDTQYF. The CDR3 DNA follows: TGCGCCAGCAGCCAAGGGGGCAATCCAGATACGCAGTATTTT.

The gene calls are TRBV5-1 and TRBJ2-5; D gene ambiguous. CDR1 and CDR2 from the germline V gene are SGHRS and YFSETQ. The CDR3 has 14 residues. V was cut by 5 bases and J by 3 bases, with 14 bases left in between. CDR3 nucleotides: TGCGCCAGCAGGCTTTCTCCGGCCGAAGAGACCCAGTACTTC. The encoded protein is CASRLSPAEETQYF.

V gene TRBV11-2 combines with J gene TRBJ1-3; unclear D gene. The CDR3 spans 13 residues. V lost 6 bases, J lost 4 bases, and 10 bases lay in between. The germline V gene has CDR1 SGHAT and CDR2 FQNNGV. The CDR3: CASRPGPGNTIYF. The CDR3 DNA is TGTGCCAGCAGACCAGGCCCGGGAAACACCATATATTTT.